This T cell receptor (beta chain) was observed in a study of shared clonotypes between healthy human individuals. There are 14 residues in the CDR3. V lost 5 bases, J lost 1 base, and 11 bases lay in between. Looked up from germline, CDR1 is SGHTA and CDR2 is FQGNSA. PCR replicates performed on unsorted PBMC used roughly 320 ng DNA, some 30,000 T cell genomes. Method: immunoSEQ multiplex PCR; TCRdb's copy keeps in-frame clones and lacks some. The sample consists of about 96,000 clones, roughly 50% of them appearing once. To note about this clone: Other nucleotide sequences in the sample specify the same CDR3.

The gene calls are TRBV7-2 and TRBJ1-1; D is possibly TRBD1 (5 bases). Specimen: PBMCs. The source of this sequence is a woman aged 40-49 years in good health. Some clones in this sample may be carry-over from other donors' samples. CDR3 protein: CASSPGTANTEAFF. The CDR3 DNA is TGTGCCAGCAGCCCCGGGACGGCGAACACTGAAGCTTTCTTT.